The 7 T cell receptor beta chains below all came from one sample that was sequenced in a study of blood T cell repertoires in COVID-19. The table came from immunoSEQ multiplex PCR; TCRdb's copy has only in-frame clones and leaves some out. Of about 68,000 clones listed, 90% to 95% were seen once; the top ten hold 7.3%. What was sequenced was peripheral blood. These receptors all come from a man aged 40-49 years with COVID-19, enrolled during active disease.

This chain joins TRBV5-6 and TRBJ1-2; tentative D call: TRBD1 (5 bases). Trimming left V 1 base short and J 3 bases short, with 7 bases between. This CDR3 comprises 13 residues. The germline V gene has CDR1 SGHDT and CDR2 YYEEEE. The CDR3 reads CASSLQGYYGYTF. The DNA for the CDR3 is TGTGCCAGCAGCTTGCAGGGCTACTATGGCTACACCTTC.

This chain connects TRBV27 to TRBJ1-1; no definite D call. Germline V CDR1 and CDR2: MNHEY, SMNVEV (reference sequence). With 5 bases removed from V and 1 base from J, the gap between germline ends came to 11 bases. This CDR3 comprises 14 residues. This CDR3 is CASSTGRENTEAFF. In DNA form, the CDR3 reads TGTGCCAGCAGTACCGGTCGCGAGAACACTGAAGCTTTCTTT.

The CDR3 nucleotides are TGTGCCAGCAGCCAAGAACTCTCCCTATCCTACGAGCAGTACTTC. Protein product: CASSQELSLSYEQYF. V usage is TRBV3-1 (or the pseudogene TRBV3-2) and J usage is TRBJ2-7, with no clear D. CDR1 is LGHDT and CDR2 is YNNKEL in the germline V gene (reference sequence). The CDR3 extends over 15 amino acids. Deletions cut 0 bases from V and 1 base from J, with 10 bases between.

The genes are TRBV5-4 and TRBJ2-5; the match to TRBD1 covers 7 bases. This CDR3 has 14 residues. CDR1 SGHNT and CDR2 YYREEE come from the germline V gene (reference sequence). With 4 bases clipped from V and 4 bases from J, the junction kept 7 bases outside the gene matches. CDR3 amino acids: CASSLMTGTETQYF. Here the CDR3 DNA reads TGTGCCAGCAGCCTGATGACAGGGACAGAGACCCAGTACTTC.

The CDR3 region is CASSLKQGQGGELFF. CDR3 nucleotide sequence: TGTGCCAGCAGCTTGAAACAGGGGCAGGGCGGGGAGCTGTTTTTT. The chain couples TRBV5-4 to TRBJ2-2, with TRBD1 matching over 7 bases. Per germline, CDR1 SGHNT and CDR2 YYREEE (reference sequence). The CDR3 runs 15 residues. Unmatched junction bases numbered 7, after V lost 1 base and J lost 7 bases.

The V gene is TRBV5-1, the J gene TRBJ2-2; unclear D gene. Trimming cost V 4 bases and J 0 bases, with 13 bases left between them. The CDR3 is made up of 16 amino acids. Germline V lookup: CDR1 SGHRS, CDR2 YFSETQ. CDR3 bases: TGCGCCAGCAGCATACCGGGTTCAACGAACACCGGGGAGCTGTTTTTT. It specifies CASSIPGSTNTGELFF.

CDR3 DNA: TGTGCCAGCAGTTCCAACCTCTTCGGACAGGGCCGCCACATAGATCAGCCCCAGCATTTT. Translation: CASSSNLFGQGRHIDQPQHF. The gene calls are TRBV6-2 or TRBV6-3 and TRBJ1-5, with 8 bases identical to TRBD1. This CDR3 is built from 20 residues. CDR1 is MNHEY, CDR2 SVGEGT, per germline. J lost 5 bases, V lost 4 bases, and 22 bases had no gene match.